This is a list of T cell receptor beta chains from one sample in a study of Ad26.COV2.S vaccination and SARS-CoV-2 variants. This table comes from immunoSEQ multiplex PCR, and its TCRdb copy is limited to in-frame clones, with some not included. This table has about 680,000 clones, about 90% appearing once. Specimen: peripheral blood, collected in a trial of Ad26.COV2.S vaccine versus placebo. Receptors were obtained from a person aged 18-60 years who received the Ad26.COV2.S COVID-19 vaccine or a placebo. Each CDR3 is given with its conserved first and last residue. The D gene is left open where the match is weak. Size tells how often a clone was seen (once, few, many) or the class of an expanded clone, and some rows leave it out.

v_call	clone_size	j_call	d_call	cdr3_aa	cdr3_nt
TRBV20-1	.	TRBJ2-5	.	CSARGRETQYF	TGCAGTGCTAGGGGACGAGAGACCCAGTACTTC
TRBV18	.	TRBJ2-7	.	CASSPSQGIYEQYF	TGTGCCAGCTCACCTAGTCAGGGGATTTACGAGCAGTACTTC
TRBV7-9	few	TRBJ2-7	.	CASSGPGDEQYF	TGTGCCAGCAGCGGCCCCGGGGACGAGCAGTACTTC
TRBV24-1	few	TRBJ2-3	TRBD2	CATSGAGSVHTDTQYF	TGTGCCACCAGTGGAGCGGGATCCGTCCACACAGATACGCAGTATTTT
TRBV5-4	.	TRBJ1-3	.	CASSFESSGNTIYF	TGTGCCAGCAGCTTTGAATCTTCTGGAAACACCATATATTTT
TRBV7-2	.	TRBJ1-6	.	CASSETGHNSPLHF	TGTGCCAGCAGCGAAACAGGTCATAATTCACCCCTCCACTTT
TRBV6-1	once	TRBJ2-7	.	CASSEARRGKYEQYF	TGTGCCAGCAGTGAAGCGCGCAGGGGAAAGTACGAGCAGTACTTC
TRBV6-5	.	TRBJ1-1	TRBD1	CASRKDRVNTEAFF	TGTGCCAGCAGAAAAGACAGGGTGAACACTGAAGCTTTCTTT
TRBV18	.	TRBJ1-2	TRBD1	CASSWDSTNGYTF	TGTGCCAGCTCGTGGGACAGCACTAATGGCTACACCTTC
TRBV2	once	TRBJ2-1	TRBD2	CASSGGLISGRQGGIDEQFF	TGTGCCAGCAGTGGGGGGTTGATTAGCGGGAGGCAGGGCGGGATCGATGAGCAGTTCTTC
TRBV24-1	.	TRBJ1-2	TRBD1	CATSERRQGDYGYTF	TGTGCCACCAGTGAACGTCGACAGGGGGACTATGGCTACACCTTC
TRBV9	.	TRBJ2-7	TRBD2	CASSLGRSSGSYEQYF	TGTGCCAGCAGCCTTGGCAGGTCTAGCGGGTCCTACGAGCAGTACTTC
TRBV7-2	.	TRBJ1-2	TRBD1	CASSLISGGGYGYTF	TGTGCCAGCAGCTTAATATCAGGGGGCGGATATGGCTACACCTTC
TRBV2	.	TRBJ1-1	.	CASSDTANTEAFF	TGTGCCAGCAGTGACACAGCCAACACTGAAGCTTTCTTT
TRBV12-3/TRBV12-4	.	TRBJ2-7	.	CASSLRPSHEQYF	TGTGCCAGCAGTCTGAGACCGTCCCACGAGCAGTACTTC
TRBV6-5	.	TRBJ1-1	TRBD1	CAGRQGAGNTEAFF	TGTGCCGGCAGGCAGGGGGCGGGAAACACTGAAGCTTTCTTT
TRBV30	.	TRBJ2-3	TRBD2	CCGGWGTDTQYF	TGTTGCGGGGGATGGGGCACAGATACGCAGTATTTT
TRBV27	.	TRBJ2-5	.	CASSLNRNLEETQYF	TGTGCCAGCAGTTTAAACAGGAACTTGGAGGAGACCCAGTACTTC
TRBV19	.	TRBJ1-3	.	CASSIPGVGNTIYF	TGTGCCAGTAGTATACCGGGGGTTGGAAACACCATATATTTT